This note documents a single T cell receptor (beta chain) sequence. This clone was found once. Its antigen remains undetermined. The sample holds no much larger clone one base away, and base qualities are not on file. Other DNA sequences in this specimen translate into the identical CDR3. The data stem from a study of cytomegalovirus exposure and HLA in healthy donors (dated by TCRdb to 2016 to 2017). Background for the entire study: According to a later analysis, the 110 or so validation repertoires were produced on the same platform as the 600 to 850 repertoires of the first cohort. The aim of the study was to test whether cataloging public T cell receptors could identify signatures of past pathogen exposure. In addition to the first cohort of 650 to 800 subjects, a separate validation cohort of 120 different subjects was used. The study combined high-throughput TCR immunosequencing, statistical association of individual TCRs with disease status, and machine learning to predict cytomegalovirus infection status. The study at large found these results: The validation cohort had no HLA typing available for a later analysis, so co-occurrence within that cohort was assessed over all 120 or so repertoires. The classifier was reported to diagnose cytomegalovirus status with high specificity and sensitivity in both the original and validation cohorts. It was suggested by the authors that the approach could potentially be generalized to other disease states and immunological phenotypes. In a later analysis, TCRs clustered in the first cohort were found to also tend to co-occur in the roughly 120 validation repertoires, with over 90% of cluster scores above 0. A total of 164 TCR beta chains were listed by the study as associated with cytomegalovirus. While some public TCRs were present in many individuals, most TCR sequences turned up only very rarely across donors. In vitro tests confirmed that a few of the cytomegalovirus-associated TCR beta chains recognize cytomegalovirus antigens.

Library preparation was by the immunoSEQ multiplex PCR assay. In the paper's pipeline: A statistical classification framework was built to diagnose cytomegalovirus status from the catalog of TCR beta chain sequences. TCRdb obtained this table from immuneACCESS and retained in-frame rearrangements with V and J assigned. These tables miss some clones; where compared with another copy, unresolved V genes account for less than half of the shortfall, and the remainder is unexplained. The D gene and trimming were derived from the DNA, and the V and J assignments and clone size from that table. Present in this sample are about 180,000 clones, 75% to 90% of which were seen just once. 16% of the sample goes to the ten largest clones. CDR1 and CDR2 were assigned from the germline V gene (reference sequence) as LNHDA and SQIVND. Counted from cysteine to phenylalanine, this CDR3 has 13 amino acids. Here the CDR3 DNA is all that survives: 39 bases in frame from base 1. Trimming removed 3 bases from V and 0 bases from J, leaving 3 bases between the germline ends.

Separate from the approximately 670-subject first cohort, the validation cohort of roughly 130 subjects was the group to which the donors belonged. The chain links TRBV19 with TRBJ1-5, with the D gene not clear enough to name. Sequences were obtained from PBMCs. The sequence came from a man aged 18 to 30 in good health and CMV-seropositive. DNA sequence: TGTGCCAGTAGTATCTCTAGCAATCAGCCCCAGCATTTT. Its translation reads: CASSISSNQPQHF.